This T cell receptor beta chain was recorded in a study of blood T cell repertoires in COVID-19. Study information: Spain, Italy and the United States supplied samples that represented acute and convalescent COVID-19. From T cells, B-cell-depleted T cells, or PBMCs came the material, which was cDNA or gDNA.

The germline V and J ends were trimmed by 3 bases and 6 bases, with 15 bases remaining between them. CDR3 length: 14 residues. Germline-derived CDR1 and CDR2 are SGDLS and YYNGEE. Authors' analysis steps: Amplification from reference gene primers served as the basis for estimated nucleated cell counts. Using immunoSEQ multiplex PCR, the repertoire was profiled, and TCRdb retains in-frame clones only, with some absent. The DNA gave D and trimming, while V, J and clone size come from that table. This sample has some 130,000 clones, with roughly 80% found just once. Input material: peripheral blood. This TCR was recovered from a woman aged 80 or older with acute or convalescent COVID-19. This chain links TRBV9 with TRBJ2-5, with D tentatively TRBD1 (6 bases). The CDR3: CASSADSGTKTQYF. The CDR3 DNA reads as TGTGCCAGCAGCGCGGACAGTGGCACGAAGACCCAGTACTTC.